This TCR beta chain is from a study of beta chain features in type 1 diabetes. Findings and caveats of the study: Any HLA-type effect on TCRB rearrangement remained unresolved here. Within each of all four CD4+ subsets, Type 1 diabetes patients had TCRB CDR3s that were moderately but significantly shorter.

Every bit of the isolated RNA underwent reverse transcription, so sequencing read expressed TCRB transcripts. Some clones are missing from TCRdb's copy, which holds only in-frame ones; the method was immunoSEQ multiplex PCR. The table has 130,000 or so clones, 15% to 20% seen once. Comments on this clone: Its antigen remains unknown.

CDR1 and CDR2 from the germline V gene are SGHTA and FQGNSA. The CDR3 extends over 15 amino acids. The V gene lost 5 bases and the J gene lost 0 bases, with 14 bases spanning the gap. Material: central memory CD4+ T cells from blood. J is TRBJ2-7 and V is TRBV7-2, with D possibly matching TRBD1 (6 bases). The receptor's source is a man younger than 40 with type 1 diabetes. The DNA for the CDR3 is TGTGCCAGCAGCCAGGGGTTCGTTGCCTCCTACGAGCAGTACTTC. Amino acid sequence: CASSQGFVASYEQYF. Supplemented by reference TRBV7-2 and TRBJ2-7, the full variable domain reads GAGVSQSPSNKVTEKGKDVELRCDPISGHTALYWYRQSLGQGLEFLIYFQGNSAPDKSGLPSDRFSAERTGGSVSTLTIQRTQQEDSAVYLCASSQGFVASYEQYFGPGTRLTVT.